What follows are 22 T cell receptor beta chains derived from one specimen sequenced in a study of molecular identifiers for immune sequencing clone quantification. Each CDR3 protein is one row after TCRdb ran MiXCR on the PCR reads. The sample consists of approximately 97,000 distinct CDR3 sequences, 30% to 35% of them appearing once. Source material: naive CD8+ T cells from blood, with Jurkat cell RNA spiked in. Sample subset: FACS-sorted CD8+CD4-CCR7+CD45RA+ naive T cells. The receptors shown here come from a human donor in good health. Some libraries in this study had Jurkat cell RNA spiked in.

There are many counts of this clonotype. V gene TRBV28 combines with J gene TRBJ1-5; D gene unclear. The ends were cut back, 5 bases at V and 1 base at J, with 6 bases in the middle. From germline, CDR1 is MDHEN and CDR2 SYDVKM. This CDR3 has 13 residues. The CDR3 sequence is CASSPPSNQPQHF. In DNA, the CDR3 is TGTGCCAGCAGTCCCCCAAGCAATCAGCCCCAGCATTTT.

The table lists this clonotype with a few counts. The V call is TRBV12-3 or TRBV12-4, the J call TRBJ1-2, with D uncertain. The CDR3 length is 10 residues. V was clipped by 3 bases and J by 8 bases, with 4 bases between them. CDR3 amino acids: CASSFSGYTF. In DNA, the CDR3 is TGTGCCAGCAGTTTTTCCGGCTACACCTTC.

Ten or more counts support this clonotype. The chain combines TRBV7-8 with TRBJ2-1; 14 bases agree with TRBD2. V lost 5 bases and J lost 9; bases outside the gene matches: 6. The germline V gene has CDR1 SGHVS and CDR2 FQNEAQ. This CDR3 has 15 amino acids. CDR3 residues: CASSVRLAGGREQFF. CDR3 sequence (DNA): TGTGCCAGCAGCGTCCGACTAGCGGGAGGGCGTGAGCAGTTCTTC.

This clonotype has more than one count but fewer than ten. The rearrangement links TRBV12-3 or TRBV12-4 to TRBJ2-1; D is possibly TRBD1 or TRBD2 (5 bases each). Between the trimmed V and J ends, which lost 6 bases and 9 bases, there was a span of 30 bases. This CDR3 is 18 amino acids long. CDR3 protein: CASSLSSGPRGIHVEQFF. The CDR3 coding sequence is TGTGCCAGCAGCCTATCCTCCGGGCCTCGGGGCATACATGTTGAGCAGTTCTTC.

In its sample, this clonotype was seen once. With a much larger clone just one base away, this may be a read error. The rearrangement links TRBV5-3 to TRBJ2-1; D unresolved. TRBV5-3 carries the ORF label, with uncertain function. V lost 8 bases to trimming and J lost 12 bases, with 24 bases between them. CDR3 length: 14 residues. CDR3 amino acids: CASSPVGTTHGQFF. DNA for the CDR3: TGTGCCAGCAGCCCCGTTGGTACGACGCACGGGCAGTTCTTC.

This clonotype was detected many times. The chain carries TRBV9 and TRBJ2-7; D not resolved. Germline lookup yields CDR1 SGDLS and CDR2 YYNGEE. V lost 3 bases, J lost 0 bases, and 7 bases lay in between. The CDR3 length is 13 residues. In nucleotides, the CDR3 is TGTGCCAGCAGCGGTTCGAGCTCCTACGAGCAGTACTTC. Protein sequence: CASSGSSSYEQYF.

This clonotype was seen only a few times. The chain combines TRBV18 with TRBJ2-5; TRBD1 might be the D (6 bases). Trimming took off 1 base at V and 2 bases at J, with 11 bases between the two ends. Germline V gives CDR1 KGHSH, CDR2 LQKENI. The CDR3 length is 15 residues. The CDR3, as DNA: TGTGCCAGCTCACCACTAGACAGGACACAAGAGACCCAGTACTTC. It specifies CASSPLDRTQETQYF.

This rearrangement joins TRBV7-6 to TRBJ2-7, with 7 bases fitting TRBD1. Germline CDR1 and CDR2: SGHVS and FNYEAQ. The CDR3 loop spans 15 amino acids. J gave up 0 bases and V 6 bases, and 8 bases lay outside the gene matches. CDR3 DNA sequence: TGTGCCAGCAGTCCTTTTCGGGACAGCTCCTACGAGCAGTACTTC. The encoded protein is CASSPFRDSSYEQYF.

Only a few counts were recorded for this clonotype. The chain combines TRBV28 with TRBJ2-6, with D possibly TRBD1 on 5 matching bases. V lost 5 bases to trimming and J lost 0 bases, with 20 bases between them. The CDR3 totals 19 residues. Germline V gene lookup returns CDR1 MDHEN and CDR2 SYDVKM. The CDR3 reads CASSPGQGQERSGANVLTF. CDR3 sequence (DNA): TGTGCCAGCAGTCCCGGACAAGGACAAGAGCGCTCTGGGGCCAACGTCCTGACTTTC. Based on the CDR3 plus reference TRBV28 and TRBJ2-6, the full variable domain is DVKVTQSSRYLVKRTGEKVFLECVQDMDHENMFWYRQDPGLGLRLIYFSYDVKMKEKGDIPEGYSVSREKKERFSLILESASTNQTSMYLCASSPGQGQERSGANVLTFGAGSRLTVL.

The rearrangement joins TRBV7-2 to TRBJ2-7; no reliable D call. V lost 1 base and J 4 bases, leaving 14 bases between the germline ends. The V gene's germline CDR1 is SGHTA and CDR2 FQGNSA. This CDR3 has 15 amino acids. For the CDR3, the DNA is TGTGCCAGCAGCTTAGAACCCCGAACTGATTACGAGCAGTACTTC. This codes for CASSLEPRTDYEQYF. Drawing the rest from reference TRBV7-2 and TRBJ2-7, the complete variable domain is GAGVSQSPSNKVTEKGKDVELRCDPISGHTALYWYRQSLGQGLEFLIYFQGNSAPDKSGLPSDRFSAERTGGSVSTLTIQRTQQEDSAVYLCASSLEPRTDYEQYFGPGTRLTVT.

The chain has TRBV15 and TRBJ1-4, with a tentative D call TRBD1 (5 bases). The CDR3 has 14 amino acids. The V end lost 3 bases, the J end lost 4 bases, and 9 bases lay between the germline ends. Germline lookup yields CDR1 LNHNV and CDR2 YYDKDF (reference sequence). DNA for the CDR3: TGTGCCACCAGCAGGCGGGACGGTAATGAAAAACTGTTTTTT. Its protein product is CATSRRDGNEKLFF.

This clonotype was seen ten or more times. V usage is TRBV28 and J usage is TRBJ1-5; a possible D gene is TRBD1 (5 bases). Germline V gives CDR1 MDHEN, CDR2 SYDVKM. This CDR3 is built from 14 residues. The V gene lost 10 bases and the J gene lost 4 bases, with 17 bases spanning the gap. CDR3 sequence (DNA): TGTGCCATCGGGGGACGGGGGATAAATCAGCCCCAGCATTTT. Translating gives CAIGGRGINQPQHF.

Turning to this clonotype: An end of the junction does not agree with germline; a read error may underlie this. This chain connects TRBV11-2 to TRBJ2-7; 10 bases map to TRBD2. This CDR3 comprises 18 residues. Germline V gene lookup returns CDR1 SGHAT and CDR2 FQNNGV. This chain's CDR3 is CASSHPANTGTSAYVQYF. DNA for the CDR3: TGTGCCAGCAGCCACCCAGCAAACACCGGGACTAGCGCCTACGTGCAGTACTTC.

In this sample, this clonotype turned up a few times. This chain uses TRBV7-9 with TRBJ2-5, with a possible D match to TRBD2 (5 bases). Germline CDR1 is SEHNR and CDR2 is FQNEAQ (reference sequence). Trimming took 8 bases from V and 1 from J, leaving 8 bases between them. This CDR3 contains 12 residues. The CDR3 sequence is CASGRGQETQYF. CDR3 DNA sequence: TGTGCCAGCGGTCGGGGCCAAGAGACCCAGTACTTC.

The chain's CDR3 is CASRGFGYTDTQYF. The CDR3 nucleotides are TGTGCCAGCAGAGGATTCGGTTACACAGATACGCAGTATTTT. The rearrangement links TRBV6-5 to TRBJ2-3; D gene uncertain. The CDR3 contains 14 residues. The V gene's germline CDR1 is MNHEY and CDR2 SVGAGI. Trimming stripped 6 bases from V and 2 bases from J, with 12 bases between.

This clonotype was seen many times. This sequence joins TRBV28 and TRBJ2-7; D call uncertain. The V gene lost 4 bases and the J gene lost 4 bases, with 17 bases spanning the gap. Per the germline V gene, CDR1 is MDHEN and CDR2 is SYDVKM. The CDR3 loop spans 15 amino acids. Here the CDR3 DNA reads TGTGCCAGCAGTTACGGTGTCGGAATAAAGTACGAGCAGTACTTC. Amino acids: CASSYGVGIKYEQYF.

To note about this clonotype: Compared with germline, one end of the junction differs, possibly owing to a read error. V is TRBV18 and J is TRBJ1-5, with D unclear. This CDR3 comprises 18 residues. Germline V CDR1 and CDR2: KGHSH, LQKENI. The CDR3 nucleotides read TGTGCCAGCTCACCAGCCTTCCTAGGCGATTATAGCTATCAGCCCCAGCATTTT. Its translation: CASSPAFLGDYSYQPQHF. Full variable domain (rest looked up from reference TRBV18 and TRBJ1-5): NAGVMQNPRHLVRRRGQEARLRCSPMKGHSHVYWYRQLPEEGLKFMVYLQKENIIDESGMPKERFSAEFPKEGPSILRIQQVVRGDSAAYFCASSPAFLGDYSYQPQHFGDGTRLSIL.

Points on this clonotype: This may arise from a read error, as a much more abundant clone is one base away. The V and J genes are TRBV19 and TRBJ2-4; tentatively, D is TRBD1 (5 bases). There are 14 residues in the CDR3. Germline assignment: CDR1 LNHDA and CDR2 SQIVND (reference sequence). The CDR3 protein is CASPIRVAKNIQHF. CDR3 in DNA: TGTGCCAGTCCTATCAGGGTAGCCAAAAACATTCAGCACTTC.

The V gene is TRBV28, the J gene TRBJ2-7, with D maybe TRBD2 (5 bases). Germline CDR1 and CDR2: MDHEN and SYDVKM. There are 15 residues in the CDR3. Trimming pared 2 bases from V and 5 bases from J, leaving 16 bases between. CDR3 residues: CASSLRGVLSHEQYF. The CDR3 nucleotides are TGTGCCAGCAGTTTACGGGGAGTCCTATCCCACGAGCAGTACTTC.

This chain uses TRBV7-2 with TRBJ2-3; D may be TRBD2 (5 bases). This CDR3 has 15 residues. The germline V gene encodes CDR1 SGHTA and CDR2 FQGNSA. V lost 5 bases to trimming and J lost 8 bases, with 20 bases between them. The CDR3 is CASSEGLARLATQYF. The CDR3 DNA reads as TGTGCCAGCAGCGAAGGACTCGCGCGACTTGCTACGCAGTATTTT.

This clonotype showed up many times. The chain couples TRBV28 to TRBJ2-1; TRBD2 matches 9 bases. The J segment lost 4 bases and the V segment lost 6 bases, leaving 4 bases of the junction unmatched. CDR3 size: 14 residues. Germline assignment: CDR1 MDHEN and CDR2 SYDVKM. DNA for the CDR3: TGTGCCAGCAGGACTAGCGGAACTTACAATGAGCAGTTCTTC. This sequence encodes CASRTSGTYNEQFF.

Only a few counts were recorded for this clonotype. This chain connects TRBV9 to TRBJ1-1; 11 bases agree with TRBD1. Trimming at V came to 1 base and at J to 0 bases, leaving 5 bases not matched to a gene. This CDR3 spans 17 amino acids. Germline V gene sequence: CDR1 SGDLS, CDR2 YYNGEE. CDR3 sequence reads: CASSVSGQGAVNTEAFF. DNA for the CDR3: TGTGCCAGCAGCGTAAGCGGACAGGGGGCGGTGAACACTGAAGCTTTCTTT. The complete variable domain, with remaining parts taken from reference TRBV9 and TRBJ1-1, reads DSGVTQTPKHLITATGQRVTLRCSPRSGDLSVYWYQQSLDQGLQFLIQYYNGEERAKGNILERFSAQQFPDLHSELNLSSLELGDSALYFCASSVSGQGAVNTEAFFGQGTRLTVV.